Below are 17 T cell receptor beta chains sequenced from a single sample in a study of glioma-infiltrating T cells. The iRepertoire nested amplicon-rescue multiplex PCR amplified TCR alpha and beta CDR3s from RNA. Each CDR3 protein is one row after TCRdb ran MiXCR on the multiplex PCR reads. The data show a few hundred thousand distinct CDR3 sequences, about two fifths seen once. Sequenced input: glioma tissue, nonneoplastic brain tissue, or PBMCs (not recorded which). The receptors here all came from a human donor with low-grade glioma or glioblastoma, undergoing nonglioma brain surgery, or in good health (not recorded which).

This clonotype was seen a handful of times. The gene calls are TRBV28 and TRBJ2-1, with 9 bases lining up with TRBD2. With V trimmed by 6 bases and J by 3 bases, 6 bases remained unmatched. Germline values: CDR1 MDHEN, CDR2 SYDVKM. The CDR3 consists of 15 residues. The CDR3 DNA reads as TGTGCCAGCAGGGACCCTAGCGGGATCTACAATGAGCAGTTCTTC. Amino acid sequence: CASRDPSGIYNEQFF. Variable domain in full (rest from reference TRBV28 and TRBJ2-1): DVKVTQSSRYLVKRTGEKVFLECVQDMDHENMFWYRQDPGLGLRLIYFSYDVKMKEKGDIPEGYSVSREKKERFSLILESASTNQTSMYLCASRDPSGIYNEQFFGPGTRLTVL.

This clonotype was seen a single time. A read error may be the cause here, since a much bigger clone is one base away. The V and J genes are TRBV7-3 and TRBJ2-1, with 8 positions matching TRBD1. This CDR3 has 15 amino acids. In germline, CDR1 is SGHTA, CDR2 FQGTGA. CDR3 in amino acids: CASSLDRGTYNEQSF. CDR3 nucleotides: TGTGCCAGCAGCTTAGACAGGGGAACCTACAATGAGCAGTCCTTC.

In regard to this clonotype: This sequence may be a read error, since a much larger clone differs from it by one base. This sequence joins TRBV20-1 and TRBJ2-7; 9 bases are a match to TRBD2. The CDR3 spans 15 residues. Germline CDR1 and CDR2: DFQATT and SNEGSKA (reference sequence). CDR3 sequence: CSAPSRAGGTYEQCF. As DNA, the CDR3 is TGCAGTGCCCCTTCACGAGCGGGAGGAACCTACGAGCAGTGCTTC.

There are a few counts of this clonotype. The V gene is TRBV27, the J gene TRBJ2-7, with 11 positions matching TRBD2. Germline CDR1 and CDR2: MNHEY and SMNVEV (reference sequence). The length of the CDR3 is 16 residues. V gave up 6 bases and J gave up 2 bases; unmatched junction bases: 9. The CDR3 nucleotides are TGTGCCAGCAGACCTGTAGCGGGAGGGCCCCCCTACGAGCAGTACTTC. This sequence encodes CASRPVAGGPPYEQYF.

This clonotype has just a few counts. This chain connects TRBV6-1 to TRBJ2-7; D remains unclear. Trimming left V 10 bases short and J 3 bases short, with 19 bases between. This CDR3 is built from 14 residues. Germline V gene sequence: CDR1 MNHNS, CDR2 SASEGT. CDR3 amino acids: CAITPGPSIYEQYF. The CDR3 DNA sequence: TGTGCCATCACCCCCGGGCCTAGTATCTACGAGCAGTACTTC.

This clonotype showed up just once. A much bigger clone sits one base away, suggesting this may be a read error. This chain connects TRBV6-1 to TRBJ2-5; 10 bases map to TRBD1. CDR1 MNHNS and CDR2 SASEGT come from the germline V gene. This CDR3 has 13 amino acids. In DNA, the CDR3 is TGTGCCAGTCGGGACAGGGGTAGGGAGACCCGGTACTTC. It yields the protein CASRDRGRETRYF.

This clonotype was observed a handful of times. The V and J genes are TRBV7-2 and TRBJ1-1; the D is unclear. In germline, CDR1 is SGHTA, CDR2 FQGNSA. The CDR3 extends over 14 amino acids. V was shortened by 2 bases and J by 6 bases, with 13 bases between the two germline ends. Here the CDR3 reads CASSLSAGSPEAFF. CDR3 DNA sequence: TGTGCCAGCAGCTTAAGCGCAGGATCCCCTGAAGCTTTCTTT.

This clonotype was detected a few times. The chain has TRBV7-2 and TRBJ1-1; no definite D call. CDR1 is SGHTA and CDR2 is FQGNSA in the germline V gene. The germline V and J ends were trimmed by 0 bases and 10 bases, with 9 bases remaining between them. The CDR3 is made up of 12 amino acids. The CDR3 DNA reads TGTGCCAGCAGCTTAGCCACAGCCCCAGCTTTCTTT. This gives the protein CASSLATAPAFF.

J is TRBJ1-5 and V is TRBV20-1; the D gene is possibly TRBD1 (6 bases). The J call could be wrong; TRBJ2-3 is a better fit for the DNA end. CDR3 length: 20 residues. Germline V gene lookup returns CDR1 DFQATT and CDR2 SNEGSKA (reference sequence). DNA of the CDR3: TGCAGTGCTAGAAGGGTCAGGGGTCATGACGATGCGCTTAGCAATCAGCCCCAGTATTTT. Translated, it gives CSARRVRGHDDALSNQPQYF.

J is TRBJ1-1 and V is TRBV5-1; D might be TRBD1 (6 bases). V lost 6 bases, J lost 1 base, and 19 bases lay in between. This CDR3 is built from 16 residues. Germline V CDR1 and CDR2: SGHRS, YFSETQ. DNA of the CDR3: TGCGCCAGCAACAAGGGGGACCGCCCATGGAACACTGAAGCTTTCTTT. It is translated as CASNKGDRPWNTEAFF.

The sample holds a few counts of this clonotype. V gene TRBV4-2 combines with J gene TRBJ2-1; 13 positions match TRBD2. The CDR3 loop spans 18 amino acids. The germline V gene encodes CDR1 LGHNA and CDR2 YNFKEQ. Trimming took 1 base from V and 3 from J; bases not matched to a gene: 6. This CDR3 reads CASSQANRTSGSYNEQFF. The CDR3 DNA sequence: TGTGCCAGCAGCCAAGCCAACAGGACTAGCGGGAGCTACAATGAGCAGTTCTTC.

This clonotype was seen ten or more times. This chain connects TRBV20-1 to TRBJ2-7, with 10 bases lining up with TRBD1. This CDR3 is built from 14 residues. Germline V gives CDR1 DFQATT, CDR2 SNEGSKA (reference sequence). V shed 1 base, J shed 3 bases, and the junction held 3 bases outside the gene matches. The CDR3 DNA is TGCAGTGCTAGAGCTTGGGACAGGGGCTACGAGCAGTACTTC. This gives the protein CSARAWDRGYEQYF.

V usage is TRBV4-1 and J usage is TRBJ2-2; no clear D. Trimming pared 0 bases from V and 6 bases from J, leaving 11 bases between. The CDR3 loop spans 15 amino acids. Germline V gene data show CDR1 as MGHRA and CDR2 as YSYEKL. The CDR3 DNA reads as TGCGCCAGCAGCCAAGATCAAGGATTTCCCGGGGAGCTGTTTTTT. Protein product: CASSQDQGFPGELFF.

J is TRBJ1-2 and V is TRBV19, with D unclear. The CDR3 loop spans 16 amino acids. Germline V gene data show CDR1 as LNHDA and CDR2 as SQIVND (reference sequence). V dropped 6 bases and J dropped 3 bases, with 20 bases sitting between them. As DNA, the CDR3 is TGTGCCAGTAGAATCGAGAAGGTAGGAGGTGACTATGGCTACACCTTC. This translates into CASRIEKVGGDYGYTF.

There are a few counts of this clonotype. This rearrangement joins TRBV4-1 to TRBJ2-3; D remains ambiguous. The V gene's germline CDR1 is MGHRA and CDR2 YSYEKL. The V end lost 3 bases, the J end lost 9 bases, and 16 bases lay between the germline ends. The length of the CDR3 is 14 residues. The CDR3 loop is CASSQAGPRSTQYF. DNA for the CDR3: TGCGCCAGCAGCCAGGCCGGGCCCAGGTCGACGCAGTATTTT.

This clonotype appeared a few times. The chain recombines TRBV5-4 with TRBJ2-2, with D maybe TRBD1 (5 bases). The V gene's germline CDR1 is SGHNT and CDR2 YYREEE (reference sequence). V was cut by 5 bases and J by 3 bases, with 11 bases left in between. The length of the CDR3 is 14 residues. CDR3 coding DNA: TGTGCCAGCAGGTTAGACAGATACACCGGGGAGCTGTTTTTT. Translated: CASRLDRYTGELFF. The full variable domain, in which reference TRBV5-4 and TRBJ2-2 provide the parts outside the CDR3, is ETGVTQSPTHLIKTRGQQVTLRCSSQSGHNTVSWYQQALGQGPQFIFQYYREEENGRGNFPPRFSGLQFPNYSSELNVNALELDDSALYLCASRLDRYTGELFFGEGSRLTVL.

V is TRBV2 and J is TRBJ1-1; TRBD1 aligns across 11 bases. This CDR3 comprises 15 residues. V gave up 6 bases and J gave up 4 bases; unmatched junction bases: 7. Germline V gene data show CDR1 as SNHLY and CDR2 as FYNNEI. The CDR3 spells CASRGTGGLGTEAFF. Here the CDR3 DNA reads TGTGCCAGCAGGGGGACAGGGGGTTTGGGCACTGAAGCTTTCTTT.